The 22 T cell receptor beta chains below all came from one sample that was sequenced in a study of blood T cell repertoires in COVID-19. The table came from immunoSEQ multiplex PCR; TCRdb's copy has only in-frame clones and leaves some out. Of tens of thousands of clones in the sample, around nine tenths were seen once. Specimen: peripheral blood. Receptors originate from a woman aged 80 or over with acute or convalescent COVID-19.

This clone has only a few counts. The chain combines TRBV9 with TRBJ2-7, with 9 nucleotides matching TRBD1. With 3 bases clipped from V and 0 bases from J, the junction kept 4 bases outside the gene matches. The CDR3 spans 15 residues. Germline values: CDR1 SGDLS, CDR2 YYNGEE. In DNA, the CDR3 is TGTGCCAGCAGCGCGAAGGGACAGGGCTCCTACGAGCAGTACTTC. Protein sequence: CASSAKGQGSYEQYF.

The chain joins TRBV30 to TRBJ1-1; D is perhaps TRBD1 (6 bases). This CDR3 region has 12 residues. Between the trimmed V and J ends, which lost 5 bases and 6 bases, there was a span of 13 bases. The germline gives CDR1 GTSNPN, CDR2 SVGIG (reference sequence). The chain's CDR3 is CAWATGFAEAFF. The DNA for the CDR3 is TGTGCCTGGGCCACAGGGTTCGCTGAAGCTTTCTTT.

The rearrangement joins TRBV5-1 to TRBJ1-6, with D tentatively TRBD1 (6 bases). V lost 0 bases to trimming and J lost 9 bases, with 10 bases between them. Germline V CDR1 and CDR2: SGHRS, YFSETQ. The CDR3 has 14 amino acids. CDR3 amino acids: CASSLGDTASPLHF. CDR3 sequence (DNA): TGCGCCAGCAGCTTGGGGGACACCGCTTCACCCCTCCACTTT.

This rearrangement joins TRBV10-3 to TRBJ2-7; 9 positions agree with TRBD1. The CDR3 spans 15 residues. V trimming: 3 bases; J trimming: 4 bases; junction bases outside the gene matches: 7. CDR1 is ENHRY, CDR2 SYGVKD, per germline. For the CDR3, the DNA is TGTGCCATCAGTGACCCGGCGGGACAGGGTTACGAGCAGTACTTC. Protein sequence: CAISDPAGQGYEQYF.

The chain uses TRBV19 and TRBJ2-1; no reliable D call. The germline CDR1 and CDR2 sequences are LNHDA and SQIVND (reference sequence). Trimming stripped 0 bases from V and 4 bases from J, with 22 bases between. The CDR3 totals 19 residues. The CDR3 nucleotides read TGTGCCAGTAGTATAGATGGCCCCGCGGTGATTTCTATTTACAATGAGCAGTTCTTC. It translates to CASSIDGPAVISIYNEQFF.

The chain combines TRBV2 with TRBJ2-1; 8 bases align to TRBD2. After removal of 6 bases from V and 8 bases from J, the junction contained 15 bases not matched to a gene. Germline values: CDR1 SNHLY, CDR2 FYNNEI. The CDR3 totals 16 residues. CDR3 nucleotides: TGTGCCAGCAGGGAACCCAGCGGGGGAGGGCGCTATGAGCAGTTCTTC. It encodes CASREPSGGGRYEQFF.

The genes are TRBV11-1 and TRBJ2-7; weak D call: TRBD1 (5 bases). CDR3 length equals 13 residues. Germline assignment: CDR1 SGHAT and CDR2 FQDESV (reference sequence). V was trimmed by 6 bases and J by 0 bases, leaving 9 bases between them. The CDR3 nucleotides are TGTGCCAGCAGTTTCGACAGCTCCTACGAGCAGTACTTC. It specifies CASSFDSSYEQYF.

The rearrangement uses TRBV30 and TRBJ1-6; 8 bases match TRBD1. Germline CDR1 and CDR2: GTSNPN and SVGIG (reference sequence). This CDR3 contains 15 residues. V lost 4 bases and J lost 4; bases outside the gene matches: 6. CDR3 nucleotides: TGTGCCTGGACAGGGGGCGACCATTATAATTCACCCCTCCACTTT. It codes for CAWTGGDHYNSPLHF.

V gene TRBV29-1 combines with J gene TRBJ2-7; 9 bases line up with TRBD1. This CDR3 is 13 amino acids long. Germline CDR1 is SQVTM and CDR2 is ANQGSEA. After removal of 7 bases from V and 0 bases from J, the junction contained 4 bases not matched to a gene. CDR3 sequence: CSGGQGSSYEQYF. CDR3 nucleotides: TGCAGCGGTGGACAGGGGAGCTCCTACGAGCAGTACTTC.

A word on this clone: An end of the junction does not agree with germline; a read error may underlie this. The gene calls are TRBV2 and TRBJ2-4; D may be TRBD2 (6 bases). The CDR3 length is 15 residues. Germline loops: CDR1 SNHLY, CDR2 FYNNEI. CDR3 amino acids: CASSEEGLPSAIQYF. DNA for the CDR3: TGTGCCAGCAGTGAAGAGGGACTCCCGAGCGCCATTCAGTACTTT.

Concerning this clone: In the same sample, other DNA sequences code for this CDR3. This sequence joins TRBV9 and TRBJ1-3, with D perhaps matching TRBD1 (6 bases). The germline CDR1 and CDR2 sequences are SGDLS and YYNGEE. CDR3 length: 15 residues. V was shortened by 3 bases and J by 3 bases, with 13 bases between the two germline ends. CDR3: CASSEQGVSGNTIYF. CDR3 coding DNA: TGTGCCAGCAGCGAACAGGGAGTAAGTGGAAACACCATATATTTT.

This chain uses TRBV5-1 with TRBJ1-1, with 9 bases that match TRBD1. This CDR3 has 15 residues. In germline, CDR1 is SGHRS, CDR2 YFSETQ. Trimming removed 4 bases from V and 6 bases from J; junction bases left unmatched: 10. The CDR3 DNA is TGCGCCAGCAGCCTGGACAGGGGTGAGTTCGCTGAAGCTTTCTTT. This translates into CASSLDRGEFAEAFF.

This clone was counted a single time. This chain joins TRBV27 and TRBJ1-2, with D possibly TRBD1 on 5 matching bases. CDR1 and CDR2 (germline): MNHEY, SMNVEV (reference sequence). V shed 5 bases and J shed 4 bases, with 11 bases lying between them. This CDR3 contains 13 residues. The CDR3 loop is CASSLQGTYGYTF. The CDR3 DNA is TGTGCCAGCAGTCTTCAGGGTACCTATGGCTACACCTTC.

The V call is TRBV25-1, the J call TRBJ2-5; D is possibly TRBD2 (6 bases). The V end was cut by 2 bases, the J end by 4 bases, with 14 bases between. This CDR3 contains 15 residues. The germline V gene encodes CDR1 MGHDK and CDR2 SYGVNS. The CDR3 reads CASSERGTIRETQYF. CDR3 DNA sequence: TGTGCCAGCAGTGAACGGGGGACGATCCGAGAGACCCAGTACTTC.

This clone was seen once. The chain joins TRBV12-5 to TRBJ1-2, with TRBD1 identical over 7 bases. Germline V gene lookup returns CDR1 LGHNT and CDR2 FRNRAP. Trimming removed 7 bases from V and 2 bases from J; junction bases left unmatched: 4. The CDR3 length is 13 residues. CDR3 loop: CASATGANYGYTF. As DNA, the CDR3 is TGTGCTAGTGCCACAGGGGCAAACTATGGCTACACCTTC.

The genes are TRBV21-1 and TRBJ1-5. TRBV21-1 is a pseudogene locus. This CDR3 is 15 amino acids long. The CDR3 reads CASSKARRMNQPQHF. CDR3 bases: TGTGCCAGCAGCAAAGCGCGGAGAATGAATCAGCCCCAGCATTTT.

The chain links TRBV7-2 to TRBJ2-5; 16 bases are shared with TRBD2. The CDR3 runs 17 residues. Losses at the gene ends were 3 bases for V and 5 bases for J; bases not matched to a gene: 6. Germline CDR1 is SGHTA and CDR2 is FQGNSA. DNA for the CDR3: TGTGCCAGCAGCTTCGACCCGGGACTAGCGGGGGGGGAGACCCAGTACTTC. Amino acids: CASSFDPGLAGGETQYF.

The chain is built from TRBV5-4 and TRBJ2-7, with 7 bases identical to TRBD2. Germline CDR1 SGHNT, CDR2 YYREEE (reference sequence). The CDR3 spans 14 residues. V lost 7 bases to trimming and J lost 2 bases; unmatched junction nucleotides: 9. CDR3 protein: CASQDGGRPYEQYF. Here the CDR3 DNA reads TGTGCCAGCCAAGACGGGGGGAGACCCTACGAGCAGTACTTC.

The rearrangement uses TRBV11-3 and TRBJ2-1; maybe TRBD1 (5 bases). Looked up from germline, CDR1 is SGHNT and CDR2 is YENEEA. The CDR3 loop spans 13 amino acids. V was clipped by 3 bases and J by 4 bases, with 7 bases between them. The CDR3, as DNA: TGTGCCAGCAGCTTGAACAGGTACAATGAGCAGTTCTTC. Amino acid sequence: CASSLNRYNEQFF.

The chain is built from TRBV28 and TRBJ1-2, with TRBD1 matching over 7 bases. The V and J ends lost 5 bases and 3 bases, in that order; junction bases with no gene match: 21. Germline V gene lookup returns CDR1 MDHEN and CDR2 SYDVKM. The CDR3 spans 19 residues. As DNA, the CDR3 is TGTGCCAGCAGTCCCCCCCCGACAGGGATTTTTTCAAAGTACTATGGCTACACCTTC. Its protein product is CASSPPPTGIFSKYYGYTF.

The chain recombines TRBV5-4 with TRBJ1-2; 8 nucleotides match TRBD1. Germline V gene data show CDR1 as SGHNT and CDR2 as YYREEE (reference sequence). The CDR3 has 13 amino acids. The trim removed 1 base at V and 5 bases at J, leaving 1 base unmatched. The CDR3 DNA reads TGTGCCAGCAGCTTGAACAGGGGGTATGGCTACACCTTC. Translation gives CASSLNRGYGYTF. Full variable domain (outside the CDR3, taken from reference TRBV5-4 and TRBJ1-2): ETGVTQSPTHLIKTRGQQVTLRCSSQSGHNTVSWYQQALGQGPQFIFQYYREEENGRGNFPPRFSGLQFPNYSSELNVNALELDDSALYLCASSLNRGYGYTFGSGTRLTVV.

The chain carries TRBV7-2 and TRBJ2-1, with 9 positions matching TRBD1. CDR1 is SGHTA, CDR2 FQGNSA, per germline. The CDR3 is 17 residues long. The J segment lost 2 bases and the V segment lost 3 bases, leaving 8 bases of the junction unmatched. The chain's CDR3 is CASSFPGQGKPYNEQFF. The CDR3, as DNA: TGTGCCAGCAGCTTCCCGGGACAGGGAAAGCCCTACAATGAGCAGTTCTTC.